A single sample is the source of the 27 T cell receptor beta chains below, sequenced in a study of response to subunit inactivated influenza vaccine. TCRdb recomputed calls from the RT-PCR reads with MiXCR, one row per CDR3 protein. The table has around 790,000 distinct CDR3 sequences, 21% seen once. Here the sequenced sample was PBMCs from blood, taken about 5 days after vaccination. Receptors originate from a man aged 50 or older who received an inactivated influenza vaccine.

The chain links TRBV7-2 to TRBJ2-3; D is tentatively TRBD1 or TRBD2 (7 bases each). V gave up 5 bases and J gave up 2 bases, with 20 bases separating them. The germline V gene has CDR1 SGHTA and CDR2 FQGNSA. This CDR3 is 17 amino acids long. In DNA form, the CDR3 reads TGTGCCAGCAGCGGACGACAGGGACTATTCCTCACAGATACGCAGTATTTT. Amino acid sequence: CASSGRQGLFLTDTQYF.

This clonotype was picked up a small number of times. The CDR3 sequence is CSARIQGSTDTQYF. CDR3 in DNA: TGCAGTGCTAGGATACAGGGAAGCACAGATACGCAGTATTTT. J is TRBJ2-3 and V is TRBV20-1; maybe TRBD1 (6 bases). V was pared by 3 bases and J by 0 bases, with 10 bases between. CDR3 length: 14 residues. Germline V gives CDR1 DFQATT, CDR2 SNEGSKA (reference sequence).

The chain recombines TRBV10-2 with TRBJ2-2; 9 bases match TRBD1. V lost 4 bases and J lost 2; bases outside the gene matches: 8. Per the germline V gene, CDR1 is WSHSY and CDR2 is SAAADI. This CDR3 is built from 17 residues. The CDR3 coding sequence is TGCGCCAGCAGTGGTTCCGGGACAGGGATTAACACCGGGGAGCTGTTTTTT. Translating it yields CASSGSGTGINTGELFF.

This sequence joins TRBV28 and TRBJ1-4; no firm D call. This CDR3 is 15 amino acids long. CDR1 is MDHEN and CDR2 is SYDVKM in the germline V gene. The V and J ends lost 3 bases and 8 bases respectively, with 16 bases between them. CDR3 sequence reads: CASSFHNPGSEKLFF. The DNA for the CDR3 is TGTGCCAGCAGTTTCCATAATCCCGGGTCGGAAAAACTGTTTTTT.

This clonotype has a count of ten or more. The chain carries TRBV12-3 or TRBV12-4 and TRBJ2-1; D is possibly TRBD1 (6 bases). The CDR3 loop spans 13 amino acids. The germline V and J ends were trimmed by 5 bases and 7 bases, with 12 bases remaining between them. In nucleotides, the CDR3 is TGTGCCAGCAGTCCGACAGGTGGGAATGAGCAGTTCTTC. Its protein product is CASSPTGGNEQFF.

There are many counts of this clonotype. V gene TRBV12-3 or TRBV12-4 combines with J gene TRBJ1-2, with 7 bases that match TRBD1. V lost 5 bases to trimming and J lost 4 bases; unmatched junction nucleotides: 7. The length of the CDR3 is 14 residues. In DNA, the CDR3 is TGTGCCAGCAGTCTACAGGGGATTGCCTATGGCTACACCTTC. This codes for CASSLQGIAYGYTF.

This clonotype has only a few counts. The J gene is TRBJ2-3, the V gene TRBV20-1, with 8 bases aligning to TRBD1. The germline V gene encodes CDR1 DFQATT and CDR2 SNEGSKA (reference sequence). CDR3 size: 13 residues. Germline trimming cut 6 bases from V and 5 bases from J; bases unmatched to any gene: 7. CDR3 bases: TGCAGTGCCGAGGACAGGGTGGGAGATACGCAGTATTTT. It codes for CSAEDRVGDTQYF.

This sequence joins TRBV12-3 or TRBV12-4 and TRBJ1-2; D is perhaps TRBD1 (5 bases). The V gene lost 0 bases and the J gene lost 4 bases, with 12 bases spanning the gap. The CDR3 sequence is 15 residues long. This chain's CDR3 is CASSLAGTRGYGYTF. DNA for the CDR3: TGTGCCAGCAGTTTAGCCGGGACCCGGGGCTATGGCTACACCTTC.

Here the CDR3 DNA reads TGTGCCAGCAGCTTAGTGGCTGAAGCTTTCTTT. Translated: CASSLVAEAFF. The V and J genes are TRBV7-2 and TRBJ1-1; D is unresolved. The CDR3 contains 11 residues. The V gene's germline CDR1 is SGHTA and CDR2 FQGNSA. The V and J ends lost 1 base and 6 bases respectively, with 3 bases between them.

The chain combines TRBV3-1 with TRBJ2-7; D unresolved. The length of the CDR3 is 14 residues. Trimming left V 4 bases short and J 0 bases short, with 10 bases between. Germline V gene lookup returns CDR1 LGHDT and CDR2 YNNKEL (reference sequence). The CDR3 region has the DNA TGTGCCAGCAGCCCTCCTCATGGCTCCTACGAGCAGTACTTC. This gives the protein CASSPPHGSYEQYF.

In its sample, this clonotype was seen a few times. The chain employs TRBV12-3 or TRBV12-4 and TRBJ2-2; D possibly corresponds to TRBD2 (5 bases). CDR3 length: 15 residues. The ends were cut back, 4 bases at V and 5 bases at J, with 14 bases in the middle. The CDR3 nucleotides are TGTGCCAGCAGTTCGCCGCGGGCGCCTACCGGGGAGCTGTTTTTT. Its protein product is CASSSPRAPTGELFF.

There are many counts of this clonotype. This sequence joins TRBV3-1 and TRBJ1-5; no clear D. This CDR3 has 12 residues. V lost 6 bases and J lost 4, with 7 bases in between. The germline gives CDR1 LGHDT, CDR2 YNNKEL (reference sequence). For the CDR3, the DNA is TGTGCCAGCAGTCAGGTTAATCAGCCCCAGCATTTT. It yields the protein CASSQVNQPQHF. Complete variable domain (other parts from reference TRBV3-1 and TRBJ1-5): DTAVSQTPKYLVTQMGNDKSIKCEQNLGHDTMYWYKQDSKKFLKIMFSYNNKELIINETVPNRFSPKSPDKAHLNLHINSLELGDSAVYFCASSQVNQPQHFGDGTRLSIL.

This clonotype was seen a few times. The chain couples TRBV10-3 to TRBJ2-1; 10 nucleotides agree with TRBD2. Germline CDR1 reads ENHRY; CDR2 reads SYGVKD. This CDR3 contains 13 residues. With V trimmed by 8 bases and J by 4 bases, 2 bases remained unmatched. The CDR3 DNA reads as TGTGCCATCGAAGCGGGAGGGTACAATGAGCAGTTCTTC. This sequence encodes CAIEAGGYNEQFF.

The chain couples TRBV12-3 or TRBV12-4 to TRBJ2-7; D may match TRBD1 or TRBD2 (5 bases each). The V end lost 3 bases, the J end lost 1 base, and 19 bases lay between the germline ends. This CDR3 comprises 17 residues. CDR3 in amino acids: CASSFTPGRSLSYEQYF. CDR3 DNA sequence: TGTGCCAGCAGTTTTACCCCGGGACGGAGTTTATCCTACGAGCAGTACTTC.

This clonotype was observed a handful of times. The chain has TRBV6-5 and TRBJ1-4; no clear D. The CDR3 loop spans 14 amino acids. V shed 0 bases and J shed 10 bases, with 12 bases lying between them. Germline loops: CDR1 MNHEY, CDR2 SVGAGI. CDR3 in DNA: TGTGCCAGCAGTTACTCGACCACTGAAGGAAAACTGTTTTTT. Its translation is CASSYSTTEGKLFF.

This clonotype turned up a few times. This chain connects TRBV5-5 to TRBJ1-6; D ambiguous. CDR3 length: 18 residues. Germline V gene lookup returns CDR1 SGHKS and CDR2 YYEKEE (reference sequence). The germline V and J ends were trimmed by 0 bases and 0 bases, with 13 bases remaining between them. The CDR3 here is CASSLEVALSSYNSPLHF. The CDR3 nucleotides are TGTGCCAGCAGCTTGGAAGTCGCCCTTAGCTCCTATAATTCACCCCTCCACTTT. Using reference TRBV5-5 and TRBJ1-6 for the parts outside the CDR3, the full variable domain is DAGVTQSPTHLIKTRGQQVTLRCSPISGHKSVSWYQQVLGQGPQFIFQYYEKEERGRGNFPDRFSARQFPNYSSELNVNALLLGDSALYLCASSLEVALSSYNSPLHFGNGTRLTVT.

The gene calls are TRBV28 and TRBJ2-2; D possibly corresponds to TRBD2 (6 bases). CDR1 and CDR2 (germline): MDHEN, SYDVKM. The CDR3 runs 14 residues. The ends were cut back, 3 bases at V and 6 bases at J, with 11 bases in the middle. The DNA of the CDR3 is TGTGCCAGCAGTTTCTTAGCGGAACCCGGGGAGCTGTTTTTT. Amino acid sequence: CASSFLAEPGELFF. The variable domain in full, with the rest retrieved from reference TRBV28 and TRBJ2-2, is DVKVTQSSRYLVKRTGEKVFLECVQDMDHENMFWYRQDPGLGLRLIYFSYDVKMKEKGDIPEGYSVSREKKERFSLILESASTNQTSMYLCASSFLAEPGELFFGEGSRLTVL.

The chain recombines TRBV7-2 with TRBJ2-7; tentatively, D is TRBD2 (5 bases). Trimming removed 2 bases from V and 3 bases from J, with 11 bases in between. The germline V gene encodes CDR1 SGHTA and CDR2 FQGNSA. The CDR3 length is 14 residues. CDR3 DNA: TGTGCCAGCAGCTTATCGGGAAGTAACTACGAGCAGTACTTC. Residues: CASSLSGSNYEQYF.

This clonotype was found many times. The chain combines TRBV7-2 with TRBJ2-2; D is possibly TRBD2 (5 bases). V was pared by 3 bases and J by 4 bases, with 18 bases between. CDR1 and CDR2 from the germline V gene are SGHTA and FQGNSA. This CDR3 is 17 amino acids long. CDR3 bases: TGTGCCAGCAGCTTTGGAAACGGCGTAGCGTCCACCGGGGAGCTGTTTTTT. This translates into CASSFGNGVASTGELFF.

As regards this clonotype: An end of the junction does not agree with germline; a read error may underlie this. The V call is TRBV20-1, the J call TRBJ1-5, with D perhaps matching TRBD1 (6 bases). Germline V gene data show CDR1 as DFQATT and CDR2 as SNEGSKA (reference sequence). This CDR3 region has 13 residues. DNA of the CDR3: TGCAGTGCTAGAACGGGGGGCAATCGGCCCCAGCATTTT. Translation: CSARTGGNRPQHF.

This chain's CDR3 is CASSQQYRGFYGYTF. CDR3 DNA: TGCGCCAGCAGCCAACAATACAGGGGATTCTATGGCTACACCTTC. The J gene is TRBJ1-2, the V gene TRBV4-3, with 7 bases that match TRBD1. The CDR3 length is 15 residues. V dropped 2 bases and J dropped 4; count of bases not matched to a gene: 7. Germline V gene lookup returns CDR1 LGHNA and CDR2 YSLEER.

The V gene is TRBV7-2, the J gene TRBJ2-7; TRBD2 matches 7 bases. This CDR3 is built from 16 residues. CDR1 and CDR2 from the germline V gene are SGHTA and FQGNSA. V shed 5 bases, J shed 0 bases, and the junction held 10 bases outside the gene matches. This chain's CDR3 is CASSPGGLLGSYEQYF. CDR3 nucleotides: TGTGCCAGCAGCCCGGGGGGACTTTTGGGCTCCTACGAGCAGTACTTC.

The sample holds many counts of this clonotype. The rearrangement links TRBV5-1 to TRBJ1-6; D not certain. V was clipped by 0 bases and J by 7 bases, with 2 bases between them. From germline, CDR1 is SGHRS and CDR2 YFSETQ. This CDR3 contains 12 residues. DNA for the CDR3: TGCGCCAGCAGCTTGGACAATTCACCCCTCCACTTT. It encodes CASSLDNSPLHF. The full variable domain, rest sourced from reference TRBV5-1 and TRBJ1-6, is KAGVTQTPRYLIKTRGQQVTLSCSPISGHRSVSWYQQTPGQGLQFLFEYFSETQRNKGNFPGRFSGRQFSNSRSEMNVSTLELGDSALYLCASSLDNSPLHFGNGTRLTVT.

The table lists this clonotype with a few counts. The rearrangement joins TRBV5-1 to TRBJ1-2; TRBD1 agrees at 12 bases. V shed 3 bases and J 5 bases; nucleotides not matched to a gene: 5. Germline CDR1 reads SGHRS; CDR2 reads YFSETQ. The CDR3 consists of 15 residues. As DNA, the CDR3 is TGCGCCAGCAGCTATGGGACAGGGGGCAAGTATGGCTACACCTTC. This sequence encodes CASSYGTGGKYGYTF.

The table lists this clonotype with a few counts. A much larger clone is a single base away; this may be a read error. The rearrangement links TRBV5-1 to TRBJ2-1, with D possibly called TRBD1 or TRBD2 (5 bases each). Germline V gene data show CDR1 as SGHRS and CDR2 as YFSETQ. This CDR3 has 15 amino acids. Trimming took off 2 bases at V and 0 bases at J, with 9 bases between the two ends. The CDR3 loop is CASSFEGSSYNEQFF. DNA of the CDR3: TGCGCCAGCAGCTTCGAGGGGAGCTCCTACAATGAGCAGTTCTTC.

The rearrangement uses TRBV12-3 or TRBV12-4 and TRBJ1-1; D ambiguous. This CDR3 is 14 amino acids long. V lost 7 bases, J lost 1 base, and 13 bases lay in between. The CDR3 region has the DNA TGTGCCAGCACTGCGGTGGAGGGGAACACTGAAGCTTTCTTT. Translation gives CASTAVEGNTEAFF.

This clonotype was counted between two and nine times. The gene calls are TRBV25-1 and TRBJ2-3, with D hard to call. The CDR3 runs 15 residues. Trimming pared 6 bases from V and 3 bases from J, leaving 16 bases between. Per the germline V gene, CDR1 is MGHDK and CDR2 is SYGVNS. Here the CDR3 DNA reads TGTGCCAGCAGGAATACCGGGTCTGGGACAGATACGCAGTATTTT. Amino acid sequence: CASRNTGSGTDTQYF.